This T cell receptor beta chain was identified during a study of PD-1 blockade in mismatch repair-deficient tumors (dated by TCRdb to about 2017). Regarding the research as a whole: Between September 2013 and September 2016, more than 75 consecutive patients with 12 mismatch repair-deficient cancer types, all previously treated and progressing, were enrolled in the trial. Tumor-associated T cell clones were tracked in the peripheral blood of patients responding to PD-1 blockade by deep sequencing of TCR CDR3 regions.

Regarding this clone: The clone's antigen remains unknown. Per-nucleotide qualities are absent, and no much larger clonotype sits a single base away.

Library creation used the immunoSEQ multiplex PCR assay. TCRdb mirrors the immuneACCESS table, restricted to in-frame sequences. Some clones are absent from its copies; in checked studies, under half trace to an unresolved V gene, and the reason for the others is unknown. This sample gives 120,000 or so clones in total; about 86% of them show up just once. Jointly, the top ten make up roughly 13% of the sample. What the work shows at the level of the full study, not this receptor alone: Tumor-resident clones, often undetectable in blood before treatment, expanded rapidly after pembrolizumab and then contracted, generally before radiologic responses.

For every enrolled patient, mismatch repair deficiency was confirmed by either polymerase chain reaction or immunohistochemistry. TCR sequencing was carried out for three patients who responded to pembrolizumab therapy. In the phase II trial, pembrolizumab PD-1 blockade was tested prospectively in advanced mismatch repair-deficient cancers, no matter which tissue of origin the cancers came from. Serial peripheral blood T cell samples were collected before and at multiple times after starting PD-1 blockade. Blood sampling time points were reported as weeks after the first dose of pembrolizumab. This TCR was recovered from an adult with mismatch repair-deficient cancer. Material: peripheral blood, obtained 44 weeks after starting pembrolizumab.

The DNA sequence is given as TGTGCCAGTAGTAAGGCAGGGGAAGTGTTGTACGAGCAGTACTTC. It specifies CASSKAGEVLYEQYF. The chain is encoded by TRBV19 joined to TRBJ2-7, with TRBD1 as a weak D call on 6 bases. Trimming costs V 4 bases and J 4 bases, and their ends lie 17 bases apart. The germline V gene (reference sequence) provides CDR1 LNHDA and CDR2 SQIVND. The CDR3 runs 15 residues from the cysteine to the phenylalanine. Only the CDR3 DNA is retained, 45 bases long and in frame from the first base. With the portions outside the CDR3 filled from the reference TRBV19 and TRBJ2-7 genes, the complete variable region becomes DGGITQSPKYLFRKEGQNVTLSCEQNLNHDAMYWYRQDPGQGLRLIYYSQIVNDFQKGDIAEGYSVSREKKESFPLTVTSAQKNPTAFYLCASSKAGEVLYEQYFGPGTRLTVT.